The present T cell receptor beta chain was sequenced within a study of T cell responses to AZD1222 COVID-19 vaccine. Background on the study: Pooled in the analysis were second doses at about 4 or about 12 weeks. Overall study results and limits: Among the donors, most were white British and more were female, and clonal diversity was possibly underestimated. Unmutated variant regions are reportedly targeted by nearly half of spike-specific TCRs.

Clones were read by immunoSEQ multiplex PCR, and TCRdb kept only the in-frame ones, dropping some. This sample has approximately 180,000 clones, with roughly nine tenths found just once. This CDR3 is 17 amino acids long. Germline CDR1 reads MNHEY; CDR2 reads SMNVEV (reference sequence). Trimming cost V 6 bases and J 2 bases; bases outside gene matches: 10. Points on this clone: The antigen remains undetermined.

Material: peripheral blood, obtained on day 0 of AZD1222 vaccination. This TCR derives from an adult in good health. This rearrangement joins TRBV27 to TRBJ2-3; TRBD2 agrees at 11 bases. CDR3 in DNA: TGTGCCAGCAGACTAGCGGGGGTGACAAAAAACACAGATACGCAGTATTTT. Translation gives CASRLAGVTKNTDTQYF.